These 28 T cell receptor beta chains were sequenced from one sample in a study of blood T cell repertoires in COVID-19. Produced via immunoSEQ multiplex PCR; TCRdb's table is partial and in-frame only. The data hold around 160,000 clones, with about four fifths observed a single time. The sequenced sample consisted of peripheral blood. The receptors were gathered from a woman older than 75 with acute or convalescent COVID-19.

This chain links TRBV27 with TRBJ2-7; perhaps TRBD1 as D (6 bases). The germline V gene has CDR1 MNHEY and CDR2 SMNVEV (reference sequence). CDR3 length: 19 residues. V lost 2 bases to trimming and J lost 0 bases, with 23 bases between them. Here the CDR3 DNA reads TGTGCCAGCAGTTTAGGTCGTGGACAGACCACCTTTAGCTCCTACGAGCAGTACTTC. Amino acid sequence: CASSLGRGQTTFSSYEQYF.

This clone turned up a few times. This chain uses TRBV4-1 with TRBJ1-4, with D possibly being TRBD1 (5 bases). V was trimmed by 1 base and J by 1 base, leaving 7 bases between them. From germline, CDR1 is MGHRA and CDR2 YSYEKL. This CDR3 spans 15 amino acids. The CDR3: CASSQVGGTNEKLFF. In DNA form, the CDR3 reads TGCGCCAGCAGCCAAGTCGGGGGAACTAATGAAAAACTGTTTTTT.

Details on this clone: Distinct nucleotide sequences in the sample also encode this CDR3. The chain joins TRBV18 to TRBJ1-1, with a tentative D call TRBD1 (5 bases). Trimming removed 3 bases from V and 1 base from J, with 9 bases in between. Germline V gene data show CDR1 as KGHSH and CDR2 as LQKENI. This CDR3 is built from 14 residues. The CDR3 DNA is TGTGCCAGCTCACCGACCGGGGGGAACACTGAAGCTTTCTTT. Its protein product is CASSPTGGNTEAFF.

This clone was observed once. The CDR3 DNA follows: TGTGCCAGCAGTGGCCTTAACAGGGATGGCTACACCTTC. Amino acids: CASSGLNRDGYTF. The chain has TRBV2 and TRBJ1-2; a possible D gene is TRBD1 (6 bases). This CDR3 is 13 amino acids long. Between the trimmed V and J ends, which lost 4 bases and 6 bases, there was a span of 12 bases. Germline CDR1 SNHLY, CDR2 FYNNEI.

This clone was detected only once. The chain has TRBV6-5 and TRBJ2-7; D possibly corresponds to TRBD1 (5 bases). Trimming removed 3 bases from V and 2 bases from J, with 14 bases in between. CDR3 length: 15 amino acids. The germline gives CDR1 MNHEY, CDR2 SVGAGI. CDR3 DNA sequence: TGTGCCAGCAGTTATAGGGCAGGGAAGGCCTACGAGCAGTACTTC. It is translated as CASSYRAGKAYEQYF.

This clone appeared many times. This sequence joins TRBV28 and TRBJ1-3; D is undetermined. Trimming took off 3 bases at V and 0 bases at J, with 12 bases between the two ends. The CDR3 length is 16 residues. Germline CDR1 reads MDHEN; CDR2 reads SYDVKM. CDR3 sequence reads: CASSFDSLSSGNTIYF. CDR3 nucleotide sequence: TGTGCCAGCAGTTTTGATTCCCTGAGCTCTGGAAACACCATATATTTT.

J is TRBJ1-4 and V is TRBV7-9; D gene unclear. V was shortened by 3 bases and J by 8 bases, with 7 bases between the two germline ends. The germline V gene has CDR1 SEHNR and CDR2 FQNEAQ (reference sequence). The CDR3 is made up of 12 amino acids. The CDR3 spells CASSLTGEKLFF. CDR3 nucleotides: TGTGCCAGCAGCTTGACGGGGGAAAAACTGTTTTTT.

The V gene is TRBV27, the J gene TRBJ1-1, with D tentatively TRBD1 (5 bases). CDR3 length equals 13 residues. V gave up 5 bases and J gave up 3 bases, with 10 bases separating them. Germline CDR1 is MNHEY and CDR2 is SMNVEV (reference sequence). CDR3: CASSPPGDTEAFF. In DNA form, the CDR3 reads TGTGCCAGCAGTCCTCCGGGGGACACTGAAGCTTTCTTT.

The chain uses TRBV3-1 (or the pseudogene TRBV3-2) and TRBJ1-2, with a tentative D call TRBD1 (5 bases). Germline V gives CDR1 LGHDT, CDR2 YNNKEL (reference sequence). The CDR3 has 13 residues. V shed 0 bases and J shed 7 bases, with 9 bases lying between them. CDR3 sequence (DNA): TGTGCCAGCAGCCAAGAGGGGGGTAGTGGCTACACCTTC. Its translation: CASSQEGGSGYTF.

The V call is TRBV29-1, the J call TRBJ1-4, with D perhaps matching TRBD1 (5 bases). The CDR3 covers 16 residues. Trimming left V 0 bases short and J 7 bases short, with 18 bases between. Germline assignment: CDR1 SQVTM and CDR2 ANQGSEA. The CDR3 DNA is TGCAGCGTTGAAGATCTTGGTTTTAGGGGTAGTGAAAAACTGTTTTTT. Its translation is CSVEDLGFRGSEKLFF.

The rearrangement joins TRBV7-2 to TRBJ1-2, with TRBD1 matching 9 bases. Germline V gene data show CDR1 as SGHTA and CDR2 as FQGNSA. The CDR3 totals 15 residues. V was pared by 5 bases and J by 5 bases, with 9 bases of the junction left unmatched. The CDR3 DNA sequence: TGTGCCAGCAGCGTCACACAGGGGGCTGGTTATGGCTACACCTTC. Translated: CASSVTQGAGYGYTF.

This clone was picked up a small number of times. The chain combines TRBV3-1 (or the pseudogene TRBV3-2) with TRBJ1-6; D might be TRBD1 (6 bases). Trimming took 4 bases from V and 7 from J, leaving 14 bases between them. The CDR3 runs to 15 residues. Germline V CDR1 and CDR2: LGHDT, YNNKEL (reference sequence). The CDR3 sequence is CASSPGARLNSPLHF. In DNA, the CDR3 is TGTGCCAGCAGCCCAGGGGCCCGTTTGAATTCACCCCTCCACTTT.

V and J are TRBV7-8 and TRBJ2-7; 8 bases match TRBD1. The junction had 12 bases not matched to a gene; V was cut back by 5 bases and J by 3 bases. Germline V gene lookup returns CDR1 SGHVS and CDR2 FQNEAQ. The CDR3 has 16 amino acids. The CDR3 is CASSIQGQAPLYEQYF. Here the CDR3 DNA reads TGTGCCAGCAGCATCCAGGGACAGGCCCCCCTCTACGAGCAGTACTTC. Looking up the rest from reference TRBV7-8 and TRBJ2-7 gives the full variable domain: GAGVSQSPRYKVAKRGQDVALRCDPISGHVSLFWYQQALGQGPEFLTYFQNEAQLDKSGLPSDRFFAERPEGSVSTLKIQRTQQEDSAVYLCASSIQGQAPLYEQYFGPGTRLTVT.

The gene calls are TRBV21-1 and TRBJ2-7; no DNA check was done on the table's D call, TRBD2. TRBV21-1 is a pseudogene. The CDR3 spans 8 residues. CDR3 in DNA: TGTGCCAGCAGCAATCTCCACTTC. This sequence encodes CASSNLHF.

This clone was recorded once. One end of the junction is discordant with germline, which a read error may explain. J is TRBJ1-2 and V is TRBV6-5, with D perhaps TRBD1 (6 bases). CDR3 length: 13 residues. Germline CDR1 MNHEY, CDR2 SVGAGI. CDR3 residues: CASSRGGIYDYTF. The CDR3 nucleotides read TGTGCCAGCAGCAGGGGCGGTATTTATGACTACACCTTC.

The rearrangement uses TRBV20-1 and TRBJ1-5; D remains ambiguous. Deletions cut 4 bases from V and 4 bases from J, with 8 bases between. The germline gives CDR1 DFQATT, CDR2 SNEGSKA (reference sequence). The CDR3 contains 12 residues. The CDR3 region is CSATDENQPQHF. CDR3 in DNA: TGCAGTGCTACTGATGAGAATCAGCCCCAGCATTTT.

In regard to this clone: Other nucleotide sequences from this sample produce the same CDR3. The chain couples TRBV7-2 to TRBJ2-7; D not certain. From germline, CDR1 is SGHTA and CDR2 FQGNSA. V gave up 3 bases and J gave up 0 bases, with 9 bases separating them. CDR3 size: 14 residues. The CDR3 bases are TGTGCCAGCAGCTTCTCCGGGTCCTCCTACGAGCAGTACTTC. As protein: CASSFSGSSYEQYF.

This clone appeared a single time. This rearrangement joins TRBV18 to TRBJ2-7; tentative D call: TRBD1 (7 bases). V was pared by 2 bases and J by 4 bases, with 15 bases between. The CDR3 has 15 residues. Germline CDR1 is KGHSH and CDR2 is LQKENI. CDR3 protein: CASSPAPQGRYEQYF. CDR3 nucleotide sequence: TGTGCCAGCTCACCAGCTCCACAGGGGAGGTACGAGCAGTACTTC.

The chain recombines TRBV5-1 with TRBJ2-1, with 10 bases lining up with TRBD2. After removal of 2 bases from V and 9 bases from J, the junction contained 8 bases not matched to a gene. The CDR3 totals 15 residues. CDR1 SGHRS and CDR2 YFSETQ come from the germline V gene. In DNA form, the CDR3 reads TGCGCCAGCAGCTTTAGCCTAGCGGGAGCGGGTGAGCAGTTCTTC. Translation: CASSFSLAGAGEQFF.

This chain links TRBV12-3 or TRBV12-4 with TRBJ1-1; 8 nucleotides match TRBD1. The CDR3 is 12 residues long. The V gene end was trimmed by 6 bases and the J gene end by 6 bases; junction bases not matched to a gene: 3. In DNA form, the CDR3 reads TGTGCCAGCAGGACAGGGGCATCTGAAGCTTTCTTT. This sequence encodes CASRTGASEAFF.

The J gene is TRBJ2-7, the V gene TRBV19, with a weak D call TRBD2 (6 bases). This CDR3 contains 14 residues. CDR1 and CDR2 from the germline V gene are LNHDA and SQIVND (reference sequence). The V end was cut by 2 bases, the J end by 6 bases, with 14 bases between. The CDR3 here is CASSIPGGISEQYF. The CDR3 DNA reads TGTGCCAGTAGTATACCCGGAGGGATTAGCGAGCAGTACTTC.

This clone appeared a single time. The chain employs TRBV2 and TRBJ2-3; 14 bases align to TRBD2. CDR3 length equals 16 residues. V shed 5 bases and J 4 bases; nucleotides not matched to a gene: 5. Per the germline V gene, CDR1 is SNHLY and CDR2 is FYNNEI. The CDR3 DNA reads TGTGCCAGCAGTTTCGGACTAGCGGGGGGTGCAGATACGCAGTATTTT. Translating gives CASSFGLAGGADTQYF.

The rearrangement links TRBV19 to TRBJ2-7; D unresolved. There are 13 residues in the CDR3. Trimming took off 5 bases at V and 3 bases at J, with 11 bases between the two ends. In germline, CDR1 is LNHDA, CDR2 SQIVND (reference sequence). CDR3 sequence reads: CASSVQVSYEQYF. The DNA for the CDR3 is TGTGCCAGTAGTGTGCAGGTCAGCTACGAGCAGTACTTC.

The chain joins TRBV5-4 to TRBJ2-1; 8 bases are a match to TRBD1. J was trimmed by 3 bases and V by 4 bases; bases with no gene match: 6. The CDR3 consists of 15 residues. Germline CDR1 and CDR2: SGHNT and YYREEE (reference sequence). The chain's CDR3 is CASSPGQGDYNEQFF. CDR3 bases: TGTGCCAGCAGCCCCGGACAGGGTGACTACAATGAGCAGTTCTTC.

The V gene is TRBV7-8, the J gene TRBJ2-1; tentative D call: TRBD1 (6 bases). This CDR3 has 14 amino acids. V was trimmed by 1 base and J by 8 bases, leaving 12 bases between them. Germline assignment: CDR1 SGHVS and CDR2 FQNEAQ. DNA of the CDR3: TGTGCCAGCAGCTTAGGGGGGCCCACCGATGAGCAGTTCTTC. Translated, it gives CASSLGGPTDEQFF. The complete variable domain, with remaining parts taken from reference TRBV7-8 and TRBJ2-1, reads GAGVSQSPRYKVAKRGQDVALRCDPISGHVSLFWYQQALGQGPEFLTYFQNEAQLDKSGLPSDRFFAERPEGSVSTLKIQRTQQEDSAVYLCASSLGGPTDEQFFGPGTRLTVL.

This clone has just one count. Other nucleotide sequences from this sample produce the same CDR3. V gene TRBV20-1 combines with J gene TRBJ1-2; D is perhaps TRBD1 (5 bases). This CDR3 contains 13 residues. Trimming removed 3 bases from V and 2 bases from J, with 10 bases in between. The V gene's germline CDR1 is DFQATT and CDR2 SNEGSKA (reference sequence). CDR3 residues: CSASLRGNYGYTF. The CDR3 DNA is TGCAGTGCTAGTCTCCGGGGGAACTATGGCTACACCTTC.

This chain links TRBV5-1 with TRBJ1-6; D unclear. CDR1 is SGHRS and CDR2 is YFSETQ in the germline V gene. CDR3 length equals 15 residues. V was pared by 0 bases and J by 8 bases, with 12 bases between. The CDR3 nucleotides read TGCGCCAGCAGCTTGGGGGTCGGGTCGGATTCACCCCTCCACTTT. It specifies CASSLGVGSDSPLHF.

The chain joins TRBV5-1 to TRBJ1-2; no definite D call. The germline V gene has CDR1 SGHRS and CDR2 YFSETQ. CDR3 size: 14 residues. The ends were cut back, 5 bases at V and 0 bases at J, with 11 bases in the middle. In DNA form, the CDR3 reads TGCGCCAGCAGTTCGGGAACCTCTAACTATGGCTACACCTTC. Its translation: CASSSGTSNYGYTF. The variable domain in full, with the rest retrieved from reference TRBV5-1 and TRBJ1-2, is KAGVTQTPRYLIKTRGQQVTLSCSPISGHRSVSWYQQTPGQGLQFLFEYFSETQRNKGNFPGRFSGRQFSNSRSEMNVSTLELGDSALYLCASSSGTSNYGYTFGSGTRLTVV.